One sample yielded the 3 T cell receptor beta chains listed below, sequenced in a study of T-cell reconstitution after alpha-beta-depleted transplantation in children. For TCRbeta, the library was prepared with unique molecular identifiers. TCRdb re-analysed the PCR reads in MiXCR, keeping a single row per CDR3 protein. Of 700,000 to 850,000 distinct CDR3 sequences listed, approximately 15% are singletons. Source: PBMCs, mostly from graft donor cells, taken 360 days after TCRalphabeta/CD19-depleted stem cell transplant. The receptors shown here come from a male patient aged 10 to 17 who had a stem cell transplant for acute lymphoblastic leukemia, so the T cells may come from the graft donor.

V and J are TRBV11-3 and TRBJ2-3, with D perhaps matching TRBD2 (5 bases). The CDR3 runs 12 residues. Germline CDR1 SGHNT, CDR2 YENEEA. Deletions cut 8 bases from V and 8 bases from J, with 14 bases between. CDR3 nucleotide sequence: TGTGCCAGCTTCTGCGGAGGCGGTACGCAGTATTTT. It encodes CASFCGGGTQYF.

This clonotype was detected only a few times. V and J are TRBV12-3 or TRBV12-4 and TRBJ1-2; maybe TRBD1 (5 bases). The V gene lost 3 bases and the J gene lost 8 bases, with 22 bases spanning the gap. The CDR3 has 16 residues. The CDR3, as DNA: TGTGCCAGCAGTTTGCGTGGGGTCCAGGGCCCAAGCGGCTACACCTTC. It yields the protein CASSLRGVQGPSGYTF.

This clonotype was seen a handful of times. Here the CDR3 reads CSARTGLSSYEQYF. The DNA of the CDR3 is TGCAGTGCAAGGACAGGGCTAAGCTCCTACGAGCAGTACTTC. V usage is TRBV20-1 and J usage is TRBJ2-7; 8 nucleotides align to TRBD1. This CDR3 region has 14 residues. The J segment lost 0 bases and the V segment lost 6 bases, leaving 7 bases of the junction unmatched. Germline CDR1 is DFQATT and CDR2 is SNEGSKA (reference sequence).